This T cell receptor (beta chain) was found in a study of blood T cell repertoires in COVID-19. Across the study: T cells, B-cell-depleted T cells, or PBMCs provided the cDNA or gDNA that served as material.

Germline-derived CDR1 and CDR2 are LNHDA and SQIVND (reference sequence). V shed 5 bases, J shed 6 bases, and the junction held 9 bases outside the gene matches. CDR3 length: 15 amino acids. Here immunoSEQ multiplex PCR was the method, and the copy in TCRdb shows in-frame clones only, minus some. Of some 150,000 clones listed, 65% to 90% are singletons. This clone has just a few counts. Input material: PBMCs or T cells enriched from blood (not recorded which). This chain joins TRBV19 and TRBJ1-1; 10 bases match TRBD1. This sequence was found in a man aged 50 to 60 who had recovered from COVID-19. In nucleotides, the CDR3 is TGTGCCAGTAGTGGACAGACAGGGGGCCAGCCTGAAGCTTTCTTT. Residues: CASSGQTGGQPEAFF. Variable domain in full (rest from reference TRBV19 and TRBJ1-1): DGGITQSPKYLFRKEGQNVTLSCEQNLNHDAMYWYRQDPGQGLRLIYYSQIVNDFQKGDIAEGYSVSREKKESFPLTVTSAQKNPTAFYLCASSGQTGGQPEAFFGQGTRLTVV.